This passage covers 18 T cell receptor beta chains from one sample sequenced in a study of CD4 T cells in relation to SARS-CoV-2 and coronaviruses. The unexposed donors gave CD4+ T cells in 2011-2018, prior to COVID-19. Produced via immunoSEQ multiplex PCR; TCRdb's table is partial and in-frame only. The sample yields 65,000 or so clones, 87% seen once. Material: memory CD4+ T cells from PBMCs. Receptors were obtained from a human donor in good health.

V gene TRBV19 combines with J gene TRBJ2-2, with 10 bases matching TRBD2. The CDR3 sequence is 19 residues long. CDR1 and CDR2 from the germline V gene are LNHDA and SQIVND (reference sequence). V lost 4 bases, J lost 4 bases, and 15 bases stayed unmatched. The CDR3 spells CASSTRGASGGRPTGELFF. The CDR3 bases are TGTGCCAGTAGTACCCGGGGAGCTAGCGGGGGTCGGCCCACCGGGGAGCTGTTTTTT.

The chain uses TRBV5-1 and TRBJ2-2; 7 nucleotides agree with TRBD1. CDR1 SGHRS and CDR2 YFSETQ come from the germline V gene. This CDR3 region has 15 residues. The V gene end was trimmed by 2 bases and the J gene end by 0 bases; junction bases not matched to a gene: 1. The chain's CDR3 is CASSFGTANTGELFF. CDR3 DNA: TGCGCCAGCAGCTTTGGGACAGCGAACACCGGGGAGCTGTTTTTT.

This clone is a singleton in its sample. CDR3 in amino acids: CASSLNNSPLHF. The CDR3 DNA sequence: TGTGCCAGCAGCTTAAACAATTCACCCCTCCACTTT. The V call is TRBV7-3, the J call TRBJ1-6; no reliable D call. The CDR3 sequence is 12 residues long. The V end lost 1 base, the J end lost 7 bases, and 2 bases lay between the germline ends. The V gene's germline CDR1 is SGHTA and CDR2 FQGTGA.

The chain is built from TRBV28 and TRBJ1-1, with TRBD1 matching 8 bases. The CDR3 covers 16 residues. With 3 bases clipped from V and 6 bases from J, the junction kept 12 bases outside the gene matches. CDR1 MDHEN and CDR2 SYDVKM come from the germline V gene. CDR3: CASSLITGRGRSEAFF. CDR3 nucleotide sequence: TGTGCCAGCAGTTTGATCACGGGCAGGGGGCGGTCTGAAGCTTTCTTT.

The rearrangement links TRBV11-3 to TRBJ2-1; 7 bases align to TRBD1. The CDR3 length is 17 residues. V lost 5 bases to trimming and J lost 0 bases; unmatched junction nucleotides: 10. Looked up from germline, CDR1 is SGHNT and CDR2 is YENEEA. Written as DNA, the CDR3 is TGTGCCAGCAGCCCAGGGGGTAGCAGGAACTCCTACAATGAGCAGTTCTTC. The encoded protein is CASSPGGSRNSYNEQFF.

In this sample, this clone turned up once. V and J are TRBV10-3 and TRBJ2-7, with 8 bases fitting TRBD2. From germline, CDR1 is ENHRY and CDR2 SYGVKD. V gave up 11 bases and J gave up 3 bases; unmatched junction bases: 15. The CDR3 totals 15 residues. CDR3 region: CASRQTLADSYEQYF. The CDR3 region has the DNA TGTGCCTCACGCCAAACACTAGCGGATAGCTACGAGCAGTACTTC.

This clone has only a few counts. The chain recombines TRBV5-1 with TRBJ2-3, with D perhaps matching TRBD2 (6 bases). Germline CDR1 is SGHRS and CDR2 is YFSETQ. V lost 4 bases and J lost 0, with 12 bases in between. The CDR3 extends over 15 amino acids. The CDR3 region has the DNA TGCGCCAGCAGCCCCCGGGGGTTCAGCACAGATACGCAGTATTTT. It codes for CASSPRGFSTDTQYF.

V and J are TRBV2 and TRBJ2-7; D is tentatively TRBD1 or TRBD2 (5 bases each). Trimming shortened V by 9 bases and J by 2 bases, and 17 bases separated the two germline ends. Germline CDR1 SNHLY, CDR2 FYNNEI. This CDR3 is 14 amino acids long. The DNA for the CDR3 is TGTGCCAGTGGAGGTAATGGGGGTCCCTACGAGCAGTACTTC. Its protein product is CASGGNGGPYEQYF.

J is TRBJ1-5 and V is TRBV9; D might be TRBD1 (6 bases). The V gene lost 0 bases and the J gene lost 7 bases, with 11 bases spanning the gap. From germline, CDR1 is SGDLS and CDR2 YYNGEE. This CDR3 has 14 amino acids. CDR3 protein: CASSVDGRGQPQHF. In DNA, the CDR3 is TGTGCCAGCAGCGTAGACGGCAGGGGACAGCCCCAGCATTTT.

The J gene is TRBJ2-7, the V gene TRBV9, with 14 bases that match TRBD2. CDR3 length equals 15 residues. V was pared by 0 bases and J by 6 bases, with 2 bases of the junction left unmatched. The germline gives CDR1 SGDLS, CDR2 YYNGEE. CDR3 residues: CASSVGGLAGVEQYF. The CDR3 bases are TGTGCCAGCAGCGTAGGGGGACTAGCGGGGGTCGAGCAGTACTTC.

In DNA form, the CDR3 reads TGTGCCAGCAGCTCATCCGGGACTAGCGGAGGAGAGACCCAGTACTTC. It encodes CASSSSGTSGGETQYF. The gene calls are TRBV7-9 and TRBJ2-5, with 11 bases identical to TRBD2. From germline, CDR1 is SEHNR and CDR2 FQNEAQ (reference sequence). This CDR3 has 16 amino acids. J gave up 4 bases and V 4 bases, and 8 bases lay outside the gene matches.

CDR3 sequence: CSASGTEQFF. The CDR3 DNA reads TGCAGTGCTTCGGGGACAGAGCAGTTCTTC. The V and J genes are TRBV20-1 and TRBJ2-1; D possibly corresponds to TRBD1 (6 bases). Germline V lookup: CDR1 DFQATT, CDR2 SNEGSKA (reference sequence). The V and J ends lost 5 bases and 10 bases respectively, with 9 bases between them. The CDR3 has 10 residues.

The chain has TRBV2 and TRBJ1-1; weak D call: TRBD1 (5 bases). The CDR3 is made up of 13 amino acids. Germline lookup yields CDR1 SNHLY and CDR2 FYNNEI. V shed 6 bases and J shed 10 bases, with 18 bases lying between them. CDR3 DNA: TGTGCCAGCAGGGAGGACGGACCGGGGGGAGCTTTCTTT. Encoded protein: CASREDGPGGAFF. Drawing the rest from reference TRBV2 and TRBJ1-1, the complete variable domain is EPEVTQTPSHQVTQMGQEVILRCVPISNHLYFYWYRQILGQKVEFLVSFYNNEISEKSEIFDDQFSVERPDGSNFTLKIRSTKLEDSAMYFCASREDGPGGAFFGQGTRLTVV.

The chain joins TRBV2 to TRBJ2-5; a possible D gene is TRBD1 (6 bases). This CDR3 spans 15 amino acids. V dropped 0 bases and J dropped 1 base, with 9 bases sitting between them. Germline CDR1 SNHLY, CDR2 FYNNEI. CDR3 in amino acids: CASSEATGRQETQYF. In DNA form, the CDR3 reads TGTGCCAGCAGTGAAGCGACAGGTCGCCAAGAGACCCAGTACTTC.

CDR3 sequence reads: CASHRLDSNQPQHF. The CDR3 DNA sequence: TGTGCCAGTCATCGTTTAGATAGCAATCAGCCCCAGCATTTT. The chain has TRBV19 and TRBJ1-5; D not resolved. Germline CDR1 LNHDA, CDR2 SQIVND (reference sequence). Trimming stripped 8 bases from V and 0 bases from J, with 11 bases between. CDR3 length: 14 residues.

V is TRBV7-2 and J is TRBJ1-1; D gene uncertain. Germline V gene sequence: CDR1 SGHTA, CDR2 FQGNSA. The CDR3 totals 12 residues. V was shortened by 3 bases and J by 10 bases, with 12 bases between the two germline ends. The CDR3 is CASSFNRAVAFF. The CDR3 coding sequence is TGTGCCAGCAGCTTTAATAGGGCAGTAGCTTTCTTT. Looking up the rest from reference TRBV7-2 and TRBJ1-1 gives the full variable domain: GAGVSQSPSNKVTEKGKDVELRCDPISGHTALYWYRQSLGQGLEFLIYFQGNSAPDKSGLPSDRFSAERTGGSVSTLTIQRTQQEDSAVYLCASSFNRAVAFFGQGTRLTVV.

This clone was seen a few times. This chain uses TRBV4-1 with TRBJ2-2; 14 nucleotides match TRBD2. V was pared by 6 bases and J by 5 bases, with 8 bases of the junction left unmatched. The germline gives CDR1 MGHRA, CDR2 YSYEKL. This CDR3 is 17 amino acids long. Here the CDR3 DNA reads TGCGCCAGCAGATTATTTGGACTAGCGGGAGGTACCGGGGAGCTGTTTTTT. This codes for CASRLFGLAGGTGELFF.

This chain connects TRBV24-1 to TRBJ2-5; no clear D gene. V dropped 4 bases and J dropped 1 base, with 9 bases sitting between them. CDR1 is KGHDR and CDR2 is SFDVKD in the germline V gene. The CDR3 runs to 14 residues. CDR3: CATSDWAGQETQYF. The CDR3 DNA is TGTGCCACCAGTGACTGGGCTGGCCAAGAGACCCAGTACTTC.